This T cell receptor (beta chain) derives from a study of shared clonotypes between healthy human individuals. Overall study results and limits: Generally, estimated richness proved larger in naive subsets than it did in memory subsets. Represented genetic and exposure-history diversity was restricted by having few donors.

Sorted-subset replicate PCRs used roughly 220 ng DNA, approximately 33,000 T cell genomes. The assay was immunoSEQ multiplex PCR, and TCRdb's table has in-frame clones only and misses some. The table records about 2 million clones, 85% to 95% of them present only once. The V and J ends lost 3 bases and 10 bases respectively, with 15 bases between them. Germline CDR1 reads SNHLY; CDR2 reads FYNNEI. CDR3 length: 13 amino acids. Negatively enriched CD4+ T cells were divided by CD45RA into naive and memory. This clone was counted many times. Antigen: not known. This chain connects TRBV2 to TRBJ1-2, with unresolved D. Sequencing input: naive CD4+ T cells sorted from blood. Subset: CD45RA+ positively selected. This TCR derives from a man aged 18 to 29 in good health. Here the CDR3 DNA reads TGTGCCAGCAGTGATGGGCCCCACCTGAACTACACCTTC. Amino acid sequence: CASSDGPHLNYTF.